This T cell receptor (beta chain) was documented in a study of CD8+CD57+ T cells in acquired aplastic anemia. Study findings and constraints: Between patients and controls, roughly 29 CD8+ CDR3 sequences were found in common.

Template material for TCR beta VDJ and CDR3 profiling consisted of genomic DNA. TCRdb re-called the reads through MiXCR, storing one row per CDR3 protein. Of 150,000 to 180,000 distinct CDR3 sequences in the sample, roughly 54% were seen once. This clonotype was picked up many times. Its antigen is unidentified. Before being chosen for sequencing, patients had shown CD8+CD57+ cell expansion by flow cytometry. The sequencing input was sorted CD4+, CD8+, or CD8+CD57+ T cells (not recorded which) from PBMCs. The sequence was obtained from a human donor with aplastic anemia.

CDR3 coding DNA: TGTGCCAGCCCCGTGACAGCACCCCCGAGGTATGGCTACACCTTC. Residues: CASPVTAPPRYGYTF. The chain joins TRBV2 to TRBJ1-2; tentatively, D is TRBD1 (5 bases). Germline V gene data show CDR1 as SNHLY and CDR2 as FYNNEI. The V and J ends lost 8 bases and 5 bases respectively, with 21 bases between them. The CDR3 loop spans 15 amino acids. Drawing the rest from reference TRBV2 and TRBJ1-2, the complete variable domain is EPEVTQTPSHQVTQMGQEVILRCVPISNHLYFYWYRQILGQKVEFLVSFYNNEISEKSEIFDDQFSVERPDGSNFTLKIRSTKLEDSAMYFCASPVTAPPRYGYTFGSGTRLTVV.